This TCR beta chain appears in the sequencing data of a study of Ad26.COV2.S vaccination and SARS-CoV-2 variants. About the study: Participants got Ad26.COV2.S intramuscularly, once or twice 56 days apart.

The treatment denotes: 15 to 20 received Ad26.COV2.S at low or high dose, single or two shots; about five received placebo; per-sample allocation not given. Day 63 after the first vaccine or placebo injection was the time point for sampling. This vaccine is an Ad26 vector that expresses the Wuhan-strain SARS-CoV-2 spike. This CDR3 spans 14 amino acids. With 3 bases clipped from V and 5 bases from J, the junction kept 6 bases outside the gene matches. Per germline, CDR1 SGHTA and CDR2 FQGNSA. Assay: immunoSEQ multiplex PCR; the TCRdb copy retains only in-frame clones and omits some. Of approximately 400,000 clones in the sample, 83% were seen once.

This rearrangement joins TRBV7-2 to TRBJ2-5; 7 bases match TRBD2. This sample comprised peripheral blood, obtained in a trial of Ad26.COV2.S vaccine versus placebo. The origin of this receptor is a person between 18 and 65 years old who received the Ad26.COV2.S COVID-19 vaccine or a placebo. CDR3 residues: CASSFERGEETQYF. Here the CDR3 DNA reads TGTGCCAGCAGCTTTGAACGGGGGGAGGAGACCCAGTACTTC.